Listed below are T cell receptor beta chains from one sample, sequenced in a study of T-cell reconstitution after alpha-beta-depleted transplantation in children. TCRdb analysed the PCR reads with MiXCR anew, one entry per CDR3 protein. The table has about 980,000 distinct CDR3 sequences, less than 30% seen once. The starting material was PBMCs, mostly from graft donor cells, obtained 360 days after TCRalphabeta/CD19-depleted stem cell transplant. The receptors here all came from a boy less than two years old who had a stem cell transplant for SCID, so the T cells may come from the graft donor. CDR3s include the opening cysteine and the closing phenylalanine or tryptophan. The D gene is left open where the match is weak. Clone size appears in some rows only: once, few, many, or a class for an expanded clone.

abundance | d_gene | j_gene | v_gene | CDR3aa | CDR3nt
. | TRBD1 | TRBJ2-5 | TRBV20-1 | CSASRTGRQETQYF | TGCAGTGCTAGCCGGACAGGGCGCCAAGAGACCCAGTACTTC
many | . | TRBJ2-5 | TRBV5-1 | CASSSRTAQETQYF | TGCGCCAGCAGCTCCCGGACAGCCCAAGAGACCCAGTACTTC
. | . | TRBJ2-1 | TRBV5-1 | CASSLVGHNEQFF | TGCGCCAGCAGCTTGGTAGGGCACAATGAGCAGTTCTTC
few | . | TRBJ1-2 | TRBV29-1 | CSVERQNYGYTF | TGCAGCGTTGAAAGGCAGAACTATGGCTACACCTTC
. | TRBD1 | TRBJ1-3 | TRBV7-2 | CASSPRDRTSGNTIYF | TGTGCCAGCAGCCCCAGGGACAGGACTTCTGGAAACACCATATATTTT
few | . | TRBJ1-2 | TRBV20-1 | CSARATRSYGYTF | TGCAGTGCTAGAGCCACCCGATCATATGGCTACACCTTC
few | . | TRBJ1-1 | TRBV6-1 | CASSQNRASNTEAFF | TGTGCCAGCAGCCAAAACAGGGCTTCGAACACTGAAGCTTTCTTT
. | . | TRBJ1-4 | TRBV30 | CAWSVPNVWEKLFF | TGTGCCTGGAGTGTACCGAATGTTTGGGAAAAACTGTTTTTT
. | . | TRBJ1-1 | TRBV25-1 | CASSEAAGEAFF | TGTGCCAGCAGTGAAGCCGCCGGTGAAGCTTTCTTT
. | . | TRBJ1-1 | TRBV5-4 | CASSQRTRGGWNTEAFF | TGTGCCAGCAGCCAGAGGACCAGGGGCGGGTGGAACACTGAAGCTTTCTTT
. | TRBD1 | TRBJ2-7 | TRBV12-3/TRBV12-4 | CASSPPGQPTYEQYF | TGTGCCAGCAGTCCTCCGGGACAGCCAACCTACGAGCAGTACTTC
few | . | TRBJ2-3 | TRBV15 | CATSRLTQGTSDTQYF | TGTGCCACCAGCAGATTGACACAGGGAACATCGGATACGCAGTATTTT
. | . | TRBJ1-2 | TRBV20-1 | CSARDPSVGNYGYTF | TGCAGTGCTAGAGATCCTAGTGTAGGAAACTATGGCTACACCTTC
few | . | TRBJ2-1 | TRBV5-1 | CASSLGAGAHNEQFF | TGCGCCAGCAGCTTGGGTGCGGGGGCACACAATGAGCAGTTCTTC
few | TRBD2 | TRBJ2-1 | TRBV5-1 | CASSWGTTRFLNEQFF | TGCGCCAGCAGCTGGGGGACTACAAGATTCCTCAATGAGCAGTTCTTC
. | . | TRBJ2-7 | TRBV20-1 | CSASRRQRMYEQYF | TGCAGTGCTAGTAGGCGGCAGAGAATGTACGAGCAGTACTTC
. | TRBD1 | TRBJ2-7 | TRBV11-2 | CASSPGGARDEQYF | TGTGCCAGCAGCCCAGGGGGCGCCAGGGACGAGCAGTACTTC
. | TRBD1 | TRBJ1-2 | TRBV28 | CASSLPGTAGYGYTF | TGTGCCAGCAGTTTACCAGGGACAGCTGGGTATGGCTACACCTTC
. | . | TRBJ2-3 | TRBV29-1 | CSGRGSSDTQYF | TGCAGCGGTCGGGGGAGCTCAGATACGCAGTATTTT
few | . | TRBJ1-2 | TRBV20-1 | CSARDDRFFGYTF | TGCAGTGCTAGAGATGACAGGTTTTTCGGCTACACCTTC
. | . | TRBJ2-7 | TRBV20-1 | CSTGGSYEQYF | TGCAGCACCGGGGGCTCCTACGAGCAGTACTTC
. | . | TRBJ1-2 | TRBV29-1 | CSVREGTYGYTF | TGCAGCGTTCGGGAGGGAACTTATGGCTACACCTTC
. | . | TRBJ2-5 | TRBV13 | CASSPPNDRGGETQYF | TGTGCCAGCAGCCCCCCCAACGACAGGGGAGGGGAGACCCAGTACTTC
. | . | TRBJ2-1 | TRBV5-1 | CASSLGGGVDPYNEQFF | TGCGCCAGCAGCTTGGGAGGAGGGGTAGACCCCTACAATGAGCAGTTCTTC
few | . | TRBJ2-2 | TRBV9 | CASSGSPSRRNTGELFF | TGTGCCAGCAGCGGATCCCCCTCTAGGAGAAACACCGGGGAGCTGTTTTTT
. | . | TRBJ2-5 | TRBV24-1 | CATSDGSLETQYF | TGTGCCACCAGTGACGGGAGCTTAGAGACCCAGTACTTC
few | TRBD1 | TRBJ2-5 | TRBV29-1 | CSVGQGVIYKETQYF | TGCAGCGTTGGGCAGGGGGTAATATACAAGGAGACCCAGTACTTC
once | . | TRBJ2-7 | TRBV13 | CASSPKGVPFEQYF | TGTGCCAGCAGCCCCAAGGGGGTTCCTTTCGAGCAGTACTTC
few | . | TRBJ2-5 | TRBV3-1 | CASSQGQHTTQYF | TGTGCCAGCAGCCAAGGCCAGCATACGACCCAGTACTTC
. | TRBD2 | TRBJ2-1 | TRBV10-3 | CAISDAGTRRSDEQFF | TGTGCCATCAGTGACGCCGGGACTAGGAGATCCGATGAGCAGTTCTTC
once | TRBD2 | TRBJ2-7 | TRBV20-1 | CSAGTSGGTQQYF | TGCAGTGCTGGAACTAGCGGGGGTACGCAACAGTACTTC
. | . | TRBJ1-1 | TRBV5-1 | CASSYENTEAFF | TGCGCCAGCAGCTACGAAAACACTGAAGCTTTCTTT
. | TRBD2 | TRBJ2-1 | TRBV5-1 | CASSPEGLAGNEQFF | TGCGCCAGCAGCCCCGAAGGGCTAGCGGGGAATGAGCAGTTCTTC
few | . | TRBJ2-5 | TRBV29-1 | CSVETHELLRETQYF | TGCAGCGTTGAAACCCATGAGCTGCTCAGGGAGACCCAGTACTTC
. | . | TRBJ2-7 | TRBV2 | CASRETGTLYEQYF | TGTGCCAGCAGGGAGACCGGGACACTCTACGAGCAGTACTTC
few | . | TRBJ2-1 | TRBV6-1 | CASNNGLRNEQFF | TGTGCCAGCAACAACGGGCTCAGAAATGAGCAGTTCTTC
. | . | TRBJ2-2 | TRBV6-1 | CAARQRTNTGELFF | TGTGCCGCTAGACAGAGAACGAACACCGGGGAGCTGTTTTTT
few | . | TRBJ2-3 | TRBV29-1 | CSVDYHTDTQYF | TGCAGCGTTGACTACCACACAGATACGCAGTATTTT
. | . | TRBJ2-5 | TRBV6-5 | CASSYLGSETQYF | TGTGCCAGCAGTTATCTTGGCAGTGAGACCCAGTACTTC
. | TRBD1 | TRBJ1-1 | TRBV12-3/TRBV12-4 | CASSDGQGRRHTEAFF | TGTGCCAGCAGCGATGGACAGGGAAGGAGGCACACTGAAGCTTTCTTT
few | TRBD1 | TRBJ2-7 | TRBV28 | CASSLPGGYYEQYF | TGTGCCAGCAGTTTGCCAGGGGGCTACTACGAGCAGTACTTC
few | . | TRBJ1-1 | TRBV6-5 | CASSSPPTGTVEAFF | TGTGCCAGCAGTTCGCCGCCCACAGGGACGGTGGAAGCTTTCTTT
. | TRBD2 | TRBJ2-3 | TRBV6-2/TRBV6-3 | CASSYSVGLAGAVNTDTQYF | TGTGCCAGCAGTTACTCGGTAGGACTAGCGGGGGCGGTCAACACAGATACGCAGTATTTT
. | TRBD1 | TRBJ1-5 | TRBV12-3/TRBV12-4 | CASSLRGQGFQPQHF | TGTGCCAGCAGTTTAAGGGGACAGGGATTCCAGCCCCAGCATTTT
few | TRBD1 | TRBJ1-6 | TRBV5-5 | CASSWTGNSGASPLHF | TGTGCCAGCAGCTGGACAGGGAACTCAGGCGCTTCACCCCTCCACTTT
. | . | TRBJ2-2 | TRBV5-1 | CASSHTGNRNTGELFF | TGCGCCAGCAGCCACACAGGAAATCGGAACACCGGGGAGCTGTTTTTT
. | . | TRBJ1-2 | TRBV20-1 | CSARGAPGYTF | TGCAGTGCTAGGGGGGCCCCTGGCTACACCTTC
. | TRBD1 | TRBJ2-4 | TRBV20-1 | CSAPSTGGQNIQYF | TGCAGTGCCCCCTCGACAGGGGGCCAAAACATTCAGTACTTC
few | . | TRBJ2-7 | TRBV30 | CAWRLPGNSYEQYF | TGTGCCTGGAGGCTCCCGGGGAACTCCTACGAGCAGTACTTC
. | . | TRBJ1-2 | TRBV7-6 | CASSTPGSGVGYTF | TGTGCCAGCAGCACCCCCGGGTCGGGTGTTGGCTACACCTTC
few | . | TRBJ1-1 | TRBV5-1 | CASSLEQGRFTEAFF | TGCGCCAGCAGCTTGGAACAGGGAAGATTTACTGAAGCTTTCTTT
many | . | TRBJ1-6 | TRBV6-5 | CASSYGVNSYNSPLHF | TGTGCCAGCAGTTATGGTGTTAACTCCTATAATTCACCCCTCCACTTT